The 5 T cell receptor beta chains below all came from one sample that was sequenced in a study of graft-versus-host responses after intestinal transplantation. No antigen is known for these receptors. Repertoires were generated with immunoSEQ multiplex PCR, while TCRdb's copy carries only in-frame clones and drops some. The sample holds more than 80,000 clones; 75% to 90% are singletons and the top ten take roughly 17%. The sequencing here drew on unstimulated CD8+ T cells sorted from spleen or lymph node cells, taken before intestinal transplant. These receptor sequences come from a human donor who received an intestinal transplant.

The V and J genes are TRBV7-9 and TRBJ2-5, with 8 bases identical to TRBD1. In germline, CDR1 is SEHNR, CDR2 FQNEAQ (reference sequence). With V trimmed by 5 bases and J by 5 bases, 10 bases remained unmatched. The CDR3 contains 15 residues. The CDR3 DNA is TGTGCCAGCAGCCCACCCTTGACAGGGGATGAGACCCAGTACTTC. Its translation: CASSPPLTGDETQYF.

The table lists this clone with a count of one. The J gene is TRBJ2-5, the V gene TRBV11-2, with 7 bases lining up with TRBD2. V lost 3 bases, J lost 5 bases, and 12 bases stayed unmatched. Germline V gene lookup returns CDR1 SGHAT and CDR2 FQNNGV. The CDR3 has 16 residues. The DNA for the CDR3 is TGTGCCAGCAGCTTGACTCTAGCGGAAGAGGGGGAGACCCAGTACTTC. Translating gives CASSLTLAEEGETQYF.

This clone occurred once. The chain links TRBV14 to TRBJ2-6; the D is unclear. This CDR3 spans 16 amino acids. The V gene's germline CDR1 is SGHDN and CDR2 FVKESK. V shed 0 bases and J shed 0 bases, with 6 bases lying between them. CDR3 in amino acids: CASSQEERSGANVLTF. CDR3 bases: TGTGCCAGCAGCCAAGAGGAGCGCTCTGGGGCCAACGTCCTGACTTTC.

The chain has TRBV10-1 and TRBJ2-3; a possible D gene is TRBD2 (7 bases). Germline V gene sequence: CDR1 WNHNN, CDR2 SYGVQD (reference sequence). The CDR3 sequence is 15 residues long. Trimming stripped 0 bases from V and 7 bases from J, with 14 bases between. The CDR3: CASSESEGGLNTQYF. CDR3 bases: TGCGCCAGCAGTGAGTCGGAGGGGGGGCTAAATACGCAGTATTTT.

Only one count was recorded for this clone. The V gene is TRBV4-1, the J gene TRBJ2-1; 9 bases line up with TRBD2. Germline values: CDR1 MGHRA, CDR2 YSYEKL. The trim removed 3 bases at V and 3 bases at J, leaving 6 bases unmatched. The length of the CDR3 is 16 residues. CDR3 amino acids: CASSQLSGGFYNEQFF. The CDR3 nucleotides are TGCGCCAGCAGCCAGCTTAGCGGGGGCTTCTACAATGAGCAGTTCTTC.